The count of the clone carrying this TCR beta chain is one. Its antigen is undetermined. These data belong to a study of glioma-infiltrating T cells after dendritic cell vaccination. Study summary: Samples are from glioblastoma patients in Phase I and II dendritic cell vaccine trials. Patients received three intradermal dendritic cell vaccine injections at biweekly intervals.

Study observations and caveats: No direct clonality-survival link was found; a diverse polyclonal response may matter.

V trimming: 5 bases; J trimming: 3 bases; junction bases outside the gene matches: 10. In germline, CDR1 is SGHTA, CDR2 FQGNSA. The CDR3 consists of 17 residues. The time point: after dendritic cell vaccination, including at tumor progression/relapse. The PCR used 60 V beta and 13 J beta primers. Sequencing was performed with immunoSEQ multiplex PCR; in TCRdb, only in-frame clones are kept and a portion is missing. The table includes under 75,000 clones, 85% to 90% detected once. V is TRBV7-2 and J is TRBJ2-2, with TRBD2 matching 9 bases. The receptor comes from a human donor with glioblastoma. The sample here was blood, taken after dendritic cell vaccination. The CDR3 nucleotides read TGTGCCAGCAGCAGCAGAGAGCTAGCGGGGTACACCGGGGAGCTGTTTTTT. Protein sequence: CASSSRELAGYTGELFF.